These 12 T cell receptor beta chains came from one sample sequenced in a study of blood T cells in healthy people across ages. Primers used in a second PCR of about 6 to 11 cycles were a sample-barcoded 5' primer and a J-beta primer mix. TCRdb passed the 5' RACE reads through MiXCR, listing each CDR3 protein once. The top ten hold 15% of the sample, which has approximately 700,000 distinct CDR3 sequences, 32% seen once. Sample: blood. The receptors originated from a woman of 80 years or more in good health.

The J gene is TRBJ2-7, the V gene TRBV30, with D unclear. The germline gives CDR1 GTSNPN, CDR2 SVGIG (reference sequence). Trimming took 1 base from V and 2 from J, leaving 9 bases between them. This CDR3 has 13 amino acids. CDR3 coding DNA: TGTGCCTGGAGTGGTGAGGCAACCTACGAGCAGTACTTC. Translation: CAWSGEATYEQYF.

This clonotype appeared a few times. The J gene is TRBJ2-1, the V gene TRBV12-3 or TRBV12-4, with 7 bases matching TRBD2. The J call is uncertain, as TRBJ2-7 better fits the DNA end. This CDR3 comprises 14 residues. The CDR3 DNA reads TGTGCCAGCAGTTTACACGGGGGGAACAATGAGCAGTACTTC. Protein: CASSLHGGNNEQYF.

This clonotype was recorded at least ten times. The V and J genes are TRBV3-1 and TRBJ1-2; D remains ambiguous. Germline V lookup: CDR1 LGHDT, CDR2 YNNKEL (reference sequence). This CDR3 spans 15 amino acids. V gave up 4 bases and J gave up 4 bases, with 16 bases separating them. The CDR3 protein is CASSPLEAGAYGYTF. CDR3 bases: TGTGCCAGCAGCCCCCTGGAAGCGGGCGCCTATGGCTACACCTTC.

This clonotype was observed a handful of times. The chain links TRBV7-2 to TRBJ2-7; 8 positions match TRBD1. Germline lookup yields CDR1 SGHTA and CDR2 FQGNSA. V shed 5 bases and J 3 bases; nucleotides not matched to a gene: 6. The CDR3 consists of 14 residues. The CDR3 DNA reads TGTGCCAGCAGCAAGAACAGGGGGAACTACGAGCAGTACTTC. This gives the protein CASSKNRGNYEQYF.

This clonotype has just a few counts. J is TRBJ1-5 and V is TRBV6-1; D gene unclear. Germline V gene lookup returns CDR1 MNHNS and CDR2 SASEGT. With 2 bases removed from V and 1 base from J, the gap between germline ends came to 3 bases. The CDR3 runs to 13 residues. The CDR3 nucleotides read TGTGCCAGCAGTGAACGCAGCAATCAGCCCCAGCATTTT. This codes for CASSERSNQPQHF.

This chain uses TRBV20-1 with TRBJ2-7; a possible D gene is TRBD2 (5 bases). The V gene's germline CDR1 is DFQATT and CDR2 SNEGSKA (reference sequence). V lost 5 bases and J 3 bases, leaving 11 bases between the germline ends. The CDR3 is made up of 12 amino acids. The CDR3 bases are TGCAGTGCTCAATGGAGGAACTACGAGCAGTACTTC. Translated, it gives CSAQWRNYEQYF.

Of note for this clonotype: A much larger clonotype is one base distant, so this may be a read error. This chain's CDR3 is CASSLTPGAPNEQFF. Written as DNA, the CDR3 is TGTGCCAGCAGCTTAACCCCAGGAGCTCCCAATGAGCAGTTCTTC. This rearrangement joins TRBV7-6 to TRBJ2-1; no clear D. The length of the CDR3 is 15 residues. Germline CDR1 reads SGHVS; CDR2 reads FNYEAQ. The V gene lost 2 bases and the J gene lost 6 bases, with 14 bases spanning the gap.

This sequence joins TRBV28 and TRBJ1-2; TRBD1 aligns across 10 bases. This CDR3 contains 13 residues. Per germline, CDR1 MDHEN and CDR2 SYDVKM. The V segment lost 5 bases and the J segment 8 bases; nucleotides outside the gene matches: 5. The CDR3 coding sequence is TGTGCCAGCAGTCGACAGGGGGCGAGGGGCTACACCTTC. Amino acid sequence: CASSRQGARGYTF.

This clonotype was seen only once. This chain joins TRBV7-9 and TRBJ2-7; 9 bases are a match to TRBD2. Matching the DNA end better, TRBJ2-5 makes the J call doubtful. The CDR3 length is 16 residues. Germline V lookup: CDR1 SEHNR, CDR2 FQNEAQ (reference sequence). This chain's CDR3 is CASSLESGLASETQYF. As DNA, the CDR3 is TGTGCCAGCAGCTTAGAGTCGGGACTAGCTAGCGAGACCCAGTACTTC.

This clonotype was counted ten times or more. The chain joins TRBV29-1 to TRBJ1-1; 7 bases fit TRBD1. This CDR3 spans 13 amino acids. Per the germline V gene, CDR1 is SQVTM and CDR2 is ANQGSEA. V gave up 5 bases and J gave up 5 bases; unmatched junction bases: 8. CDR3 nucleotide sequence: TGCAGCGTTACGACAGGGAAGGGGACTGAAGCTTTCTTT. Protein product: CSVTTGKGTEAFF.

In the case of this clonotype: Possible read error: a much larger clone is one base away. The chain recombines TRBV12-3 or TRBV12-4 with TRBJ2-3; either TRBD1 or TRBD2 may fit D (6 bases each). CDR3 size: 19 residues. The ends were cut back, 2 bases at V and 3 bases at J, with 24 bases in the middle. The DNA of the CDR3 is TGTGCCAGCAGTTTAAGGCGGGGAGCGGACAGATCTAGAACAGATACGCAGTATTTT. It codes for CASSLRRGADRSRTDTQYF.

At least ten counts were recorded for this clonotype. CDR3: CSAPSGGPQTQYF. The CDR3 bases are TGCAGTGCGCCTAGCGGGGGGCCACAGACCCAGTACTTC. This chain uses TRBV20-1 with TRBJ2-5; 11 positions agree with TRBD2. Germline V gives CDR1 DFQATT, CDR2 SNEGSKA (reference sequence). Trimming at V came to 6 bases and at J to 6 bases, leaving 6 bases not matched to a gene. The CDR3 is made up of 13 amino acids.